This T cell receptor beta chain is drawn from a study of CD8+CD57+ T cells in acquired aplastic anemia (dated by TCRdb to 2016 to 2019). Study-level background: Extracted DNA from sorted CD4+ and CD8+ cells averaged approximately 3 ug, ranging from about 0.19 to 30 ug. CD8+CD57+ expansion was defined as frequency above the mean frequency observed in healthy subjects.

TCR beta VDJ combination and CDR3 sequence profiling used genomic DNA as the template. An Illumina HiSeq 2000 was used for TCR repertoire sequencing. Per the source publication's procedure: Repertoires were assessed using TRBV/TRBJ rearrangement plots, CDR3 size and DJ length profiles, and Simpson's diversity index. The immunodominant clone was defined as the most abundant DNA sequence in deep sequencing data. CDR3 amino acid sequences were screened for sharing across subjects and were compared with published repertoires and the VDJdb database. Through fastp at Q25 and MiXCR, TCRdb rebuilt clones from the public reads, retaining in-frame beta chains. Rows are unified per CDR3 protein, each entry keeping the most common DNA and genes. The V and J calls shown here were made by TCRdb, not taken from the authors' results. This sample comprises about 200,000 distinct CDR3 sequences, roughly 60% of them detected only once. 58% of the sample belongs to the ten largest clones.

Expansion of CD8+CD57+ cells had been shown by flow cytometry in the patients chosen for sequencing. All patients had severe acquired aplastic anemia diagnosed by International Study of Aplastic Anemia and Agranulocytosis and Camitta criteria. At the time blood was sampled, none of the patients had received any therapy. In the study, sorted CD4+ and CD8+ blood T cells from patients with severe aplastic anemia and from healthy subjects underwent deep sequencing of TCR repertoires. In the USA, patient enrollment took place under clinicaltrials.gov protocols 00001620, 01623167, 00001397, 00071045, 00081523 and 00961064. Ficoll-Paque density gradient centrifugation was used to isolate peripheral blood mononuclear cells. Before DNA extraction, CD4+ and CD8+ T cells were sorted by FACS or by magnetic beads. Counted from cysteine to phenylalanine, this CDR3 has 14 amino acids. The read is trimmed to its CDR3 DNA, 42 bases read in frame from base 1. CDR1 and CDR2 (LNHDA, SQIVND) derive from the germline V gene (reference sequence). V gives up 3 bases and J gives up 4 bases, and the segment between their germline ends measures 12 bases.

Regarding this clonotype: Its target antigen remains unknown. Per-base qualities were not stored, and no clone one base away is much larger.

What the work shows at the level of the full study, not this receptor alone: Around 27 CD8+ CDR3 sequences were found in both patients and controls but appeared to be highly expressed in patients and within the immunodominant clones of the patients. Patients and healthy controls showed no significant difference in CD8+ Simpson's diversity (P=0.060).

The TCR was taken from a human donor with aplastic anemia. Sequenced sample: sorted CD4+, CD8+, or CD8+CD57+ T cells (not recorded which) from PBMCs. In this chain, TRBV19 is recombined with TRBJ1-1; the best D guess is TRBD1, with 5 bases matching. The DNA is as follows: TGTGCCAGTAGTATTGAGGGACTGACCACTGAAGCTTTCTTT. Its coded protein is CASSIEGLTTEAFF.